This is a list of T cell receptor beta chains from one sample in a study of metastatic and nonmetastatic thyroid tumors. With MiXCR, TCRdb called clones anew from the PCR reads. The repertoire holds under 100,000 clones, with less than 10% as singletons. The specimen sequenced was blood. The receptors come from a female donor with papillary thyroid cancer or a benign thyroid nodule (not recorded which). Some clones in this sample may be carry-over from other donors' samples. Each CDR3 is given with its conserved first and last residue. The D gene is left open where the match is weak. Size is omitted from some rows. Given values are once, few, many or a class for expanded clones.

d_call,clone_size,v_call,j_call,cdr3_nt,cdr3_aa
TRBD1,many,TRBV2,TRBJ1-4,TGTGCCAGCAGCAGACAGGGAGGGAATAATGAAAAACTGTTTTTT,CASSRQGGNNEKLFF
TRBD1,many,TRBV10-3,TRBJ1-2,TGTGCCATCAGTGAAGGACAGGGCTATGGCTACACCTTC,CAISEGQGYGYTF
TRBD2,-,TRBV6-1,TRBJ2-1,TGTGCCAGCAGTGAATCATTACTAGCGGAGAGTTGGAATGAGCAGTTCTTC,CASSESLLAESWNEQFF
TRBD2,few,TRBV5-6,TRBJ2-5,TGTGCCAGCAGCTTGGAGGGACTAGCGGGGGGGCAGGAGACCCAGTACTTC,CASSLEGLAGGQETQYF
-,-,TRBV11-2,TRBJ1-5,TGTGCCAGCAGCTCACAGGGTGGCAATCAGCCCCAGCATTTT,CASSSQGGNQPQHF
TRBD1,many,TRBV4-1,TRBJ1-1,TGCGCCAGCAGCCCAAGACAGGGCCACACTGAAGCTTTCTTT,CASSPRQGHTEAFF
-,many,TRBV5-1,TRBJ1-1,TGCGCCAGCAGCTTGGTTGGCGCCGGAAAGAACACTGAAGCTTTCTTT,CASSLVGAGKNTEAFF
-,many,TRBV7-3,TRBJ2-3,TGTGCCAGCAGCCGCAGGAGGTGGGACTGCACAGATACGCAGTATTTT,CASSRRRWDCTDTQYF
-,many,TRBV4-1,TRBJ1-5,TGCGCCAGCAGCCAAAAGGAGGGGAGCAATCAGCCCCAGCATTTT,CASSQKEGSNQPQHF
-,many,TRBV7-2,TRBJ2-3,TGTGCCAGCAGCTTAAAGGGTGGGGGAGGAAGCACAGATACGCAGTATTTT,CASSLKGGGGSTDTQYF
TRBD2,many,TRBV10-1,TRBJ2-1,TGCGCCAGCAGTGAGGGCGGGGGGGGGAACAATGAGCAGTTCTTC,CASSEGGGGNNEQFF
-,many,TRBV5-6,TRBJ2-7,TGTGCCAGCAGCTTCCAGAGGGGCTACGAGCAGTACTTC,CASSFQRGYEQYF
-,many,TRBV4-1,TRBJ2-2,TGCGCCAGCAGCCAACCGGCCAGGGCGAACACCGGGGAGCTGTTTTTT,CASSQPARANTGELFF
-,many,TRBV6-6,TRBJ1-2,TGTGCCAGCAGTTACTCCACGACAGTCAACTATGGCTACACCTTC,CASSYSTTVNYGYTF
-,-,TRBV2,TRBJ1-5,TGTGCCAGCACCAGGGAAACTAGCAATCAGCCCCAGCATTTT,CASTRETSNQPQHF
-,many,TRBV5-5,TRBJ1-6,TGTGCCAGCACGCGGGACCGAGGGCTACGGTCACCCCTCCACTTT,CASTRDRGLRSPLHF
-,many,TRBV6-1,TRBJ1-5,TGTGCCAGCAGTCATTCCCCCGGGGGGGACGGGCAGCCCCGGCATTTT,CASSHSPGGDGQPRHF
-,many,TRBV2,TRBJ1-2,TGTGCCAGCAGTGAAGAGGTCCGGTTACTTAACTATGGCTACACCTTC,CASSEEVRLLNYGYTF
-,many,TRBV9,TRBJ2-1,TGTGCCAGCAACTTACCCGACAATGAGCAGTTCTTC,CASNLPDNEQFF
-,-,TRBV2,TRBJ2-2,TGTGCCAGCAGGGGGGGGCCGGGCACCGTGGAGCTGTTTTTT,CASRGGPGTVELFF
-,-,TRBV20-1,TRBJ1-2,TGCAGTGCTTCCGGACAGCTCTATGGCTACACCTTC,CSASGQLYGYTF
-,-,TRBV2,TRBJ1-5,TGTGCCAGCAGTGAAAGTAGGGCGTATCAGCCCCAGCATTTT,CASSESRAYQPQHF
-,many,TRBV20-1,TRBJ1-5,TGCAGTGCTAGTCGGCAGAGAGCGTATAGCAATCAGCCCCAGCATTTT,CSASRQRAYSNQPQHF
TRBD1,many,TRBV6-1,TRBJ2-5,TGTGCCAGCAGTGAAAGGGGGCAGGGGGCATCCGAGACCCAGTACTTC,CASSERGQGASETQYF
-,many,TRBV5-1,TRBJ2-7,TGCGCCAGCAGCTTACCGACAGTTCTCCTCGAGCAGTACTTC,CASSLPTVLLEQYF
TRBD2,many,TRBV2,TRBJ2-7,TGTGCCAGCAGTGAAGAGGTAGCGGGGGGGTACGAGCAGTACTTC,CASSEEVAGGYEQYF
-,many,TRBV5-1,TRBJ2-3,TGCGCCAGCAGCTTGGGACGTTTCACAGATACGCAGTATTTT,CASSLGRFTDTQYF
TRBD1,many,TRBV30,TRBJ2-5,TGTGCCTGGAAGTTAAGACAGGGTCGGGAGACCCAGTACTTC,CAWKLRQGRETQYF
-,many,TRBV6-5,TRBJ1-4,TGTGCCAGCAGTTACTCGTGGTCAGGGATGGGAGGGGAGGAAAAACTGTTTTTT,CASSYSWSGMGGEEKLFF
-,-,TRBV9,TRBJ2-2,TGTGCCAGCAGCGTAAGAAAAGCCGGTGAGAACACCGGGGAGCTGTTTTTT,CASSVRKAGENTGELFF
TRBD2,many,TRBV6-1,TRBJ2-3,TGTGCCAGCAGTTTTAAGCGGGGGGCCCCGGATACGCAGTATTTT,CASSFKRGAPDTQYF
-,-,TRBV6-1,TRBJ1-2,TGTGCCAGCAGTGAAGATTTGCAGGCAGCTAACTATGGCTACACCTTC,CASSEDLQAANYGYTF
TRBD1,many,TRBV6-1,TRBJ1-3,TGTGCCAGCACGCGGACAGGGAGGAATAACACCATATATTTT,CASTRTGRNNTIYF
-,many,TRBV12-3/TRBV12-4,TRBJ1-4,TGTGCCAGCAGCAACGAAAAACTGTTTTTT,CASSNEKLFF
-,many,TRBV9,TRBJ1-5,TGTGCCAGCAGCGTAGATCATGTTGGTCAGCCCCAGCATTTT,CASSVDHVGQPQHF
-,few,TRBV19,TRBJ1-1,TGTGCCGGTAGTATATCAGGGGCGAACACTGAAGCTTTCTTC,CAGSISGANTEAFF
TRBD2,many,TRBV11-2,TRBJ2-1,TGTGCCAGCAGCACATCGTGGGCGGGGGGGCGAAATGAGCAGTTCTTC,CASSTSWAGGRNEQFF
TRBD2,-,TRBV7-6,TRBJ2-3,TGTGCCAGCAGCCCCTCTAGCGGAGGACCTAGCACAGATACGCAGTATTTT,CASSPSSGGPSTDTQYF
TRBD1,many,TRBV6-4,TRBJ2-3,TGTGCCAGCAGTGACGGGTCAGGGGGCGCAGATACGCAGTATTTT,CASSDGSGGADTQYF
-,many,TRBV12-3/TRBV12-4,TRBJ2-7,TGTGCCAGCAGCCTGGGGACAAACCCCACCTACGAGCAGTACTTC,CASSLGTNPTYEQYF
-,many,TRBV19,TRBJ2-5,TGTGCCAGTAGTTTTGGGGAGACCCAGTACTTC,CASSFGETQYF
-,few,TRBV20-1,TRBJ1-6,TGCAGTGCTAGAAGGGGGGAAGGGAATTCACCCCTCCACTTT,CSARRGEGNSPLHF
-,many,TRBV6-1,TRBJ1-2,TGTGCCAGCGGACGGCCTTCCCCCTATGGCTACACCTTC,CASGRPSPYGYTF
-,many,TRBV19,TRBJ1-2,TGTGCCAGTAGCCCCAAGCGGGGGGGCTACACCTTC,CASSPKRGGYTF
-,many,TRBV9,TRBJ2-2,TGTGCCAGCAGCGTAGCGGGCGGGGAGCTGTTTTTT,CASSVAGGELFF
-,many,TRBV6-1,TRBJ1-4,TGTGCCAGCAGCCATGAAGGAACAGCTAAACTGTTTTTT,CASSHEGTAKLFF
TRBD2,many,TRBV5-5,TRBJ2-1,TGTGCCAGCAGCTTGGGCGGGGGGGCTCAGAATGAGCAGTTCTTC,CASSLGGGAQNEQFF
-,many,TRBV4-1,TRBJ1-4,TGCGCCAGCAGCCAAGCGGGGGGGACTAATGAAAAACTGTTTTTT,CASSQAGGTNEKLFF
-,many,TRBV4-1,TRBJ1-2,TGCGCCAGCAGCCAAGTCGGGGGGACACTTACTAACTATGGCTACACCTTC,CASSQVGGTLTNYGYTF
-,many,TRBV6-1,TRBJ1-5,TGTGCCAGCAGTTTGCGGATCCCTAGCAATCAGCCCCAGCATTTT,CASSLRIPSNQPQHF
TRBD1,many,TRBV5-6,TRBJ1-2,TGTGCCAGCAGCTTCACCGGGACAGGGAACTATGGCTACACCTTC,CASSFTGTGNYGYTF
-,once,TRBV4-1,TRBJ1-5,TGCGCCAGCAGCCAAGATTCTAATCGCAATCAGCCCCAGCATTTT,CASSQDSNRNQPQHF
TRBD2,many,TRBV2,TRBJ2-1,TGTGCCAGCAGTGAACCCCTAGCGGGGGCGCGGGATGAGCAGTTCTTC,CASSEPLAGARDEQFF